This T cell receptor (beta chain) was captured in a study of T cell responses to AZD1222 COVID-19 vaccine. CDR1 and CDR2 from the germline V gene are MNHNS and SASEGT. The CDR3 loop spans 15 amino acids. Trimming took 2 bases from V and 6 from J; bases not matched to a gene: 9. Comment on this clone: Its antigen is not identified.

Overall study findings and caveats: Clonal diversity was possibly underestimated, and the donors were mostly white British, with more females. The study found vaccine-associated CD4 TCRs spanning spike, dominant at 160-218 and 743-854. Spike-specific TCRs gained breadth and depth after people received two AZD1222 doses. Baseline serology detected seropositivity in only a handful of AZD1222 recipients.

Here immunoSEQ multiplex PCR was the method, and the copy in TCRdb shows in-frame clones only, minus some. Seen here are tens of thousands of clones, around 87% observed once, and the top ten hold roughly 18%. This TCR derives from an adult who received the AZD1222 COVID-19 vaccine. J is TRBJ2-5 and V is TRBV6-1, with 7 bases lining up with TRBD2. The sequencing here drew on peripheral blood, taken 28 days after the second AZD1222 dose. For the CDR3, the DNA is TGTGCCAGCAGTGAAATGGGAGCGGGGTTGAAGACCCAGTACTTC. Its translation: CASSEMGAGLKTQYF.